This T cell receptor beta chain was identified during a study of T cell responses to AZD1222 COVID-19 vaccine. General study findings and limits: Mostly white British, mostly female donors; authors suggested clonal diversity may be underestimated. Across spike, vaccine-associated CD4 TCRs were found, dominant at 160-218 and 743-854. The repertoires were collected only after the peak T cell response.

Repertoires were generated with immunoSEQ multiplex PCR, while TCRdb's copy carries only in-frame clones and drops some. The table lists around 150,000 clones. Remarks on this clone: The antigen remains undetermined.

Trimming stripped 2 bases from V and 3 bases from J, with 8 bases between. CDR1 is MNHEY, CDR2 SVGAGI, per germline. The length of the CDR3 is 13 residues. This sequence joins TRBV6-5 and TRBJ2-7; D unresolved. The TCR sequence derives from an adult in good health. The sequenced sample consisted of peripheral blood. DNA for the CDR3: TGTGCCAGCAGTTACGGGCTTGGCTACGAGCAGTACTTC. This sequence encodes CASSYGLGYEQYF.